This T cell receptor (beta chain) was obtained from a study of T cells in Graves' hyperthyroidism and ophthalmopathy. Findings and limits, study-wide: Expanded thyroid clonotypes (above 0.001) were mostly also found in blood.

Patients aged 18 to 65 had newly diagnosed hyperthyroidism lasting under 2 months. The V gene's germline CDR1 is SNHLY and CDR2 FYNNEI. The CDR3 is 12 residues long. Trimming stripped 8 bases from V and 3 bases from J, with 11 bases between. The sample holds many counts of this clonotype. The antigen is undetermined. TCR beta CDR3 regions were amplified from RNA transcripts. A set of HTBI primers served as the primers for a first-round RT-PCR of the TCR CDR3. TCRdb re-analysed the multiplex PCR reads in MiXCR, keeping a single row per CDR3 protein. This table has approximately 320,000 distinct CDR3 sequences, about 15% appearing once.

This TCR came from a man aged 25-45 years with Graves' hyperthyroidism. The chain recombines TRBV2 with TRBJ2-7; D may be TRBD2 (5 bases). Specimen: blood. This chain's CDR3 is CASGRTVYEQYF. The CDR3 region has the DNA TGTGCCAGCGGGAGAACGGTCTACGAGCAGTACTTC.